The next 3 T cell receptor beta chains were all read from a single sample in a study of response to subunit inactivated influenza vaccine. Each CDR3 protein gets one entry after TCRdb re-called the RT-PCR reads with MiXCR. The sample includes fewer than 550,000 distinct CDR3 sequences, about 25% seen only once; the top ten take 1.5% to 2%. Sequenced here: CD4+ T cells sorted from PBMCs, sampled approximately 5 days after vaccination. Receptor source: a man between 50 and 59 years old who received an inactivated influenza vaccine.

The chain couples TRBV4-3 to TRBJ2-4; D unclear. Trimming took off 0 bases at V and 7 bases at J, with 7 bases between the two ends. The germline V gene has CDR1 LGHNA and CDR2 YSLEER. This CDR3 region has 13 residues. The CDR3 protein is CASSQEGINIQYF. DNA for the CDR3: TGCGCCAGCAGCCAAGAGGGGATTAACATTCAGTACTTC.

In this sample, this clonotype turned up a few times. The V and J genes are TRBV6-5 and TRBJ2-3, with TRBD2 matching 8 bases. CDR3 size: 15 residues. The germline gives CDR1 MNHEY, CDR2 SVGAGI. V lost 2 bases, J lost 1 base, and 2 bases stayed unmatched. CDR3 amino acids: CASSYGRGGTDTQYF. Written as DNA, the CDR3 is TGTGCCAGCAGTTACGGGCGGGGGGGCACAGATACGCAGTATTTT.

V is TRBV3-1 and J is TRBJ2-5; D gene ambiguous. The germline gives CDR1 LGHDT, CDR2 YNNKEL (reference sequence). Trimming shortened V by 1 base and J by 5 bases, and 17 bases separated the two germline ends. The CDR3 loop spans 16 amino acids. The CDR3 reads CASSQVLLSGPETQYF. The CDR3, as DNA: TGTGCCAGCAGCCAAGTGTTGCTCTCAGGTCCGGAGACCCAGTACTTC.